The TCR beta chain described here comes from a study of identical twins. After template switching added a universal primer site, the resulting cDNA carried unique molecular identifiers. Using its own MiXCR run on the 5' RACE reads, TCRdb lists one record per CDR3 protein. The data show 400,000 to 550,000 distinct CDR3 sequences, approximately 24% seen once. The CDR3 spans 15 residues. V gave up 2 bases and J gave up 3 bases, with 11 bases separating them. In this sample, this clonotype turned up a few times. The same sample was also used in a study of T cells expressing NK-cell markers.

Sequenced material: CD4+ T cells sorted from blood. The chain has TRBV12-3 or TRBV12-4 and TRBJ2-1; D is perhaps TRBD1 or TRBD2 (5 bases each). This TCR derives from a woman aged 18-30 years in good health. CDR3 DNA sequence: TGTGCCAGCAGTTTATTGGGGACCGTCTACAATGAGCAGTTCTTC. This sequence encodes CASSLLGTVYNEQFF.